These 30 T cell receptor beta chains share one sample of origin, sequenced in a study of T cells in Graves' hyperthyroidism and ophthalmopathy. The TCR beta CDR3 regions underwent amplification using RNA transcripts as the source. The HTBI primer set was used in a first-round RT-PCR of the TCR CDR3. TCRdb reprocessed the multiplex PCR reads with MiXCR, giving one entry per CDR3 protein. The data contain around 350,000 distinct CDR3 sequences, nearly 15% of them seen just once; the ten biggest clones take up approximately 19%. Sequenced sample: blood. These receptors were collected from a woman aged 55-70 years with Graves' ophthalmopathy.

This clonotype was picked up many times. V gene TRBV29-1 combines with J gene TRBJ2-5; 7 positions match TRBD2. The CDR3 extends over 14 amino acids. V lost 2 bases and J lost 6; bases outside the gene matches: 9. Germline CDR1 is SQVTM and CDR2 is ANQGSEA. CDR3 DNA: TGCAGCGTTGAACTAGCGGAGAAATCGCAGACCCAGTACTTC. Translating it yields CSVELAEKSQTQYF.

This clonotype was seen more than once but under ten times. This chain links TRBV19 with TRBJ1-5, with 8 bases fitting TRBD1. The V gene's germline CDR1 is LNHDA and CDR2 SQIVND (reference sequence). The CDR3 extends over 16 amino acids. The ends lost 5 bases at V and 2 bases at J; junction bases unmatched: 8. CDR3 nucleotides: TGTGCCAGTAGTCCTGACAGGGGCCGACGCAATCAGCCCCAGCATTTT. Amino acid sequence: CASSPDRGRRNQPQHF.

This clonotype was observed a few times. The CDR3 is CASSPAGPINTIYF. In DNA, the CDR3 is TGTGCCAGCAGCCCAGCCGGGCCGATTAACACCATATATTTT. The chain uses TRBV7-2 and TRBJ1-3; D remains ambiguous. From germline, CDR1 is SGHTA and CDR2 FQGNSA. Trimming pared 5 bases from V and 7 bases from J, leaving 15 bases between. This CDR3 has 14 amino acids.

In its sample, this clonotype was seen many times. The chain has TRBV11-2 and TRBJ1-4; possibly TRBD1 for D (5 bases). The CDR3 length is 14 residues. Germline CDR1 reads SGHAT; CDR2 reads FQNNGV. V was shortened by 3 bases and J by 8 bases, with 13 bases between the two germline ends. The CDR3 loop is CASSFARRGEKLFF. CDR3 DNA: TGTGCCAGCAGCTTTGCCAGAAGGGGCGAAAAACTGTTTTTT. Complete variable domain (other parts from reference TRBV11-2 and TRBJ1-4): EAGVAQSPRYKIIEKRQSVAFWCNPISGHATLYWYQQILGQGPKLLIQFQNNGVVDDSQLPKDRFSAERLKGVDSTLKIQPAKLEDSAVYLCASSFARRGEKLFFGSGTQLSVL.

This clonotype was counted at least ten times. The DNA of the CDR3 is TGTGCCAGCAGCACCCGACAGGGCACGAATGAGCAGTTCTTC. It specifies CASSTRQGTNEQFF. The rearrangement uses TRBV5-8 and TRBJ2-1; 7 bases fit TRBD1. The CDR3 length is 14 residues. Germline CDR1 is SGHTS and CDR2 is YDEGEE. The junction had 8 bases not matched to a gene; V was cut back by 4 bases and J by 7 bases.

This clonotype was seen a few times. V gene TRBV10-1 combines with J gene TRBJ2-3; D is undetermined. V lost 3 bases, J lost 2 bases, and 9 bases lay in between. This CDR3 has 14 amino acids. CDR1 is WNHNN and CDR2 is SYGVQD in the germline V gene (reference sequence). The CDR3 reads CASSDFLSTDTQYF. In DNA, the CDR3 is TGCGCCAGCAGTGATTTTCTTTCCACAGATACGCAGTATTTT.

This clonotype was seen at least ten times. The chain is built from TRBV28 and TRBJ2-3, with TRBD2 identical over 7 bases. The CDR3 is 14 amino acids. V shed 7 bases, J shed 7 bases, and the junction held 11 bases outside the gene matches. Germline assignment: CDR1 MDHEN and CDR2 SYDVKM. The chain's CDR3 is CASTPTTSWNTQYF. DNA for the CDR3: TGTGCCAGCACCCCCACGACTAGCTGGAATACGCAGTATTTT.

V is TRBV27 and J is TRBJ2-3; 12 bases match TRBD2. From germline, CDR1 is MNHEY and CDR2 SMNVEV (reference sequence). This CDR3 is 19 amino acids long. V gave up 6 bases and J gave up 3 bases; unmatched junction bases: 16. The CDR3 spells CASRVDPGLAGSSTDTQYF. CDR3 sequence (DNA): TGTGCCAGCAGAGTGGACCCCGGACTAGCGGGAAGCAGTACAGATACGCAGTATTTT.

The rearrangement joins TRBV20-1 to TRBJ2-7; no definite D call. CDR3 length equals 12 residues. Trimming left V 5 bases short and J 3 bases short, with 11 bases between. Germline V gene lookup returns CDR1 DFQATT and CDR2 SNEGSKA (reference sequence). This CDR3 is CSASPVNYEQYF. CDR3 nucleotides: TGCAGTGCTTCCCCGGTTAACTACGAGCAGTACTTC.

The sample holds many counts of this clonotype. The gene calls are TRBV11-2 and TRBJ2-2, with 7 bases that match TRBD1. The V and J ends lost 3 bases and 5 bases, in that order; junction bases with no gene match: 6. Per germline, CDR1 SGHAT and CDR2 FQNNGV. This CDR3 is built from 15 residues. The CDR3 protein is CASSLVGTATGELFF. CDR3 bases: TGTGCCAGCAGCTTGGTGGGGACAGCGACCGGGGAGCTGTTTTTT. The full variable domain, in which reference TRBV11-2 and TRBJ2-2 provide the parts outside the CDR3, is EAGVAQSPRYKIIEKRQSVAFWCNPISGHATLYWYQQILGQGPKLLIQFQNNGVVDDSQLPKDRFSAERLKGVDSTLKIQPAKLEDSAVYLCASSLVGTATGELFFGEGSRLTVL.

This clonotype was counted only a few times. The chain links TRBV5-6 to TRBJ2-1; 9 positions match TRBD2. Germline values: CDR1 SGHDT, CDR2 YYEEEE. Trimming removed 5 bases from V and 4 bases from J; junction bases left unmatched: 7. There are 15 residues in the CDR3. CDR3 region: CASRQAGGRYNEQFF. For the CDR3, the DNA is TGTGCCAGCAGACAAGCGGGAGGTCGGTACAATGAGCAGTTCTTC.

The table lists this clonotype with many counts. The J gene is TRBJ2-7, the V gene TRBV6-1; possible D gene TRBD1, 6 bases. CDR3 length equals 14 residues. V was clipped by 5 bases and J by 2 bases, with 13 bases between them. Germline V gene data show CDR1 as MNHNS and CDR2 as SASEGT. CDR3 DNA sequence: TGTGCCAGCAGTCCCTCGACAGGACCCTACGAGCAGTACTTC. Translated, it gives CASSPSTGPYEQYF.

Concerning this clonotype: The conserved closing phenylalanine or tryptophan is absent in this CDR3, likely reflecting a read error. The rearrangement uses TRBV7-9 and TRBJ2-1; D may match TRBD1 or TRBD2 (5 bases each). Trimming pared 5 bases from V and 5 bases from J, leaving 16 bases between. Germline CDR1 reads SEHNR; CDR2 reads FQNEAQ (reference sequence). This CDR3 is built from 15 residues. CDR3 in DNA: TGTGCCAGCAGCCATCCACGAGGGGCTAACAATGAGCAGTTCCTC. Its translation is CASSHPRGANNEQFL.

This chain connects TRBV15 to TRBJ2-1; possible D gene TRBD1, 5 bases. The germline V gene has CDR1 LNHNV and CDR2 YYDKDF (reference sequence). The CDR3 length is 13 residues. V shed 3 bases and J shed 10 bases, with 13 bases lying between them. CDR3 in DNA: TGTGCCACCAGCAGGGACGTGAAGGGGGAGCAGTTCTTC. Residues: CATSRDVKGEQFF. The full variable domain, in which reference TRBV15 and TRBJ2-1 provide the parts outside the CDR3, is DAMVIQNPRYQVTQFGKPVTLSCSQTLNHNVMYWYQQKSSQAPKLLFHYYDKDFNNEADTPDNFQSRRPNTSFCFLDIRSPGLGDTAMYLCATSRDVKGEQFFGPGTRLTVL.

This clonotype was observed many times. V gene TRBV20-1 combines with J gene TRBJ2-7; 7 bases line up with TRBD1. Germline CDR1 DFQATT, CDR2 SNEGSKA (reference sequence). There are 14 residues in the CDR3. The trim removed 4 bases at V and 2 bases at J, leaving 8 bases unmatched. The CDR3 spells CSAIIGDSTYEQYF. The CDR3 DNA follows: TGCAGTGCTATAATAGGGGACAGTACCTACGAGCAGTACTTC.

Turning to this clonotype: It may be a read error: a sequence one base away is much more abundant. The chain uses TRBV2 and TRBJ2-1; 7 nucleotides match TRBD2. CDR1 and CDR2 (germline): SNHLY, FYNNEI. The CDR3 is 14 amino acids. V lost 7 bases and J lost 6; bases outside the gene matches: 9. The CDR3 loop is CASKGLERCNEQFF. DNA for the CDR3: TGTGCCAGCAAAGGACTAGAAAGGTGCAATGAGCAGTTCTTC. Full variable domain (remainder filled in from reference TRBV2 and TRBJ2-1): EPEVTQTPSHQVTQMGQEVILRCVPISNHLYFYWYRQILGQKVEFLVSFYNNEISEKSEIFDDQFSVERPDGSNFTLKIRSTKLEDSAMYFCASKGLERCNEQFFGPGTRLTVL.

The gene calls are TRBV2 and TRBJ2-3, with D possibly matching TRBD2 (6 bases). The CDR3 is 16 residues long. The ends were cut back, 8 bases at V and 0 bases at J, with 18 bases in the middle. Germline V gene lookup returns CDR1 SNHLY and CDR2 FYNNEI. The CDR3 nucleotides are TGTGCCAGCGCTCATTTGGGGGGACCGAGCACAGATACGCAGTATTTT. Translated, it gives CASAHLGGPSTDTQYF.

The CDR3 region is CSVDGPTAVAEAFF. For the CDR3, the DNA is TGCAGCGTTGATGGGCCGACAGCGGTTGCGGAAGCTTTCTTT. The J gene is TRBJ1-1, the V gene TRBV29-1; a possible D gene is TRBD1 (5 bases). The V and J ends lost 3 bases and 8 bases respectively, with 19 bases between them. The CDR3 has 14 amino acids. CDR1 is SQVTM and CDR2 is ANQGSEA in the germline V gene.

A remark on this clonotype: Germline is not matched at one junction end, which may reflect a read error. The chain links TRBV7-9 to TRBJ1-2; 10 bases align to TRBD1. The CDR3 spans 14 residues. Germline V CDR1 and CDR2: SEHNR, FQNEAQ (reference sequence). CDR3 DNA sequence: TGTGCCAGCAGCTCCGGGACAGGGGCACATGGCTGCACCTTC. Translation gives CASSSGTGAHGCTF.

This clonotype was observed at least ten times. The CDR3 nucleotides read TGTGCCAGCAGCCCAACTAGCGGGAGGCAAGAGACCCAGTACTTC. Its translation: CASSPTSGRQETQYF. V usage is TRBV3-1 and J usage is TRBJ2-5; TRBD2 aligns across 12 bases. This CDR3 is built from 15 residues. V shed 4 bases, J shed 2 bases, and the junction held 2 bases outside the gene matches. Looked up from germline, CDR1 is LGHDT and CDR2 is YNNKEL (reference sequence).

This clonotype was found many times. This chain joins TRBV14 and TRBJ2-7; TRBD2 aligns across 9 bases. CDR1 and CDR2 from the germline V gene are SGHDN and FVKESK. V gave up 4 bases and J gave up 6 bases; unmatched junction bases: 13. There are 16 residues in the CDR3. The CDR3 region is CASSRVMGLAPSEQYF. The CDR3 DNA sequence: TGTGCCAGCAGCCGCGTTATGGGACTAGCTCCCTCCGAGCAGTACTTC.

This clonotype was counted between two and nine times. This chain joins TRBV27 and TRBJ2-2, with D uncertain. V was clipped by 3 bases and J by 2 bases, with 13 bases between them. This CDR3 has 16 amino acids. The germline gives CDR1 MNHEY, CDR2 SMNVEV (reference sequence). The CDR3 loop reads CASSFGPFYNTGELFF. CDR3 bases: TGTGCCAGCAGTTTTGGGCCTTTCTATAACACCGGGGAGCTGTTTTTT.

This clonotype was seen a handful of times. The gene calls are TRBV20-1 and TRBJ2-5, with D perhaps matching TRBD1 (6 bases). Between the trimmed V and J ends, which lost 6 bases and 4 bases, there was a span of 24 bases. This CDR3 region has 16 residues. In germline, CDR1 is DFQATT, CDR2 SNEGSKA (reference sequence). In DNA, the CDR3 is TGCAGTGCCACTTACGGGCCGTGGGGGCTCGGAGAGACCCAGTACTTC. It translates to CSATYGPWGLGETQYF.

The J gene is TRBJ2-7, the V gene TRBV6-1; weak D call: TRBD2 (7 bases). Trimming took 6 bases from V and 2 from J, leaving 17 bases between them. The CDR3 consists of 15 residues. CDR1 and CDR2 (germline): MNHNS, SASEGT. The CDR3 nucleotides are TGTGCCAGCAGCATGGGAGGGGGGATGACCTACGAGCAGTACTTC. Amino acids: CASSMGGGMTYEQYF.

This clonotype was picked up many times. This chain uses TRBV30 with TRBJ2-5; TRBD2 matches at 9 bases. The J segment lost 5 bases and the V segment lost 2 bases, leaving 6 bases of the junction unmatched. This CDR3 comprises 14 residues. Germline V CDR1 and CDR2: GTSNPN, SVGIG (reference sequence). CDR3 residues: CAWSLITSGETQYF. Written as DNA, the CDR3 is TGTGCCTGGAGTCTCATCACTAGCGGGGAGACCCAGTACTTC.

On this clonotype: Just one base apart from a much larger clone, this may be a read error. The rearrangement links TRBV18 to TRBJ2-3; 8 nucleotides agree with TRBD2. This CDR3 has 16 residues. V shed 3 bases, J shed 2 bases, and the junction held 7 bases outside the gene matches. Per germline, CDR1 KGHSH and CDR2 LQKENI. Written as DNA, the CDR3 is TGTGCCAGCTCACCCCTGCCGGGAGGGCCCACAGATACGCAGTATTTT. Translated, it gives CASSPLPGGPTDTQYF.

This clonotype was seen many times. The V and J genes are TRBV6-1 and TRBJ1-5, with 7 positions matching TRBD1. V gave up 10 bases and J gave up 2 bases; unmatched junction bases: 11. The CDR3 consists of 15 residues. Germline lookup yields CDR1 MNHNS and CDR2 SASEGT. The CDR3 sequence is CATRPAGQGNQPQHF. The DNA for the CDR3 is TGTGCCACCAGGCCGGCTGGACAGGGCAATCAGCCCCAGCATTTT.

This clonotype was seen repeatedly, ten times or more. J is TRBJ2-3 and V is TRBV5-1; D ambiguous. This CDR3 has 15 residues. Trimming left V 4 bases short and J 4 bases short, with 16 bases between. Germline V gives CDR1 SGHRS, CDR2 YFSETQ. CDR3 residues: CASSGSYLEPDTQYF. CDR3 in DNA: TGCGCCAGCAGCGGATCGTATCTTGAGCCAGATACGCAGTATTTT. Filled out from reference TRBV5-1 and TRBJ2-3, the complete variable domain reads KAGVTQTPRYLIKTRGQQVTLSCSPISGHRSVSWYQQTPGQGLQFLFEYFSETQRNKGNFPGRFSGRQFSNSRSEMNVSTLELGDSALYLCASSGSYLEPDTQYFGPGTRLTVL.

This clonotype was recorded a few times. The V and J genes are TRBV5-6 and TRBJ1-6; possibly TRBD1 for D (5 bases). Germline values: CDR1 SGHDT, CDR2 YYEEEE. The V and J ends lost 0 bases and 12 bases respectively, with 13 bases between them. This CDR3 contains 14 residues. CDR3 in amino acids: CASSLAGAAGPLHF. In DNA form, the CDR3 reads TGTGCCAGCAGCTTGGCCGGGGCCGCCGGACCCCTCCACTTT.

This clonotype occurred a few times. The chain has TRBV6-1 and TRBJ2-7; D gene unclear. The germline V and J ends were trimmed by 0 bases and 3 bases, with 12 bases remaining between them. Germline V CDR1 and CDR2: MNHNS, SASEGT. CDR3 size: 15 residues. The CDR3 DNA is TGTGCCAGCAGTGAAGCGCTGGGATTTCACTACGAGCAGTACTTC. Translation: CASSEALGFHYEQYF.